These 30 T cell receptor beta chains share one sample of origin, sequenced in a study of regulatory T cells in long-lasting Graves disease. Time point given: persistent/refractory GD, antithyroid drugs over 5 years with positive TRAb. Preparation of the TCR library used RNA extracted from PBMCs. Through Arm-PCR of CDR3 regions and iRepertoire HTBI primers, TCR beta libraries were built. TCRdb re-called the multiplex PCR reads with MiXCR, one entry per CDR3 protein. The sample holds roughly 300,000 distinct CDR3 sequences, around a fifth seen once. The material sequenced was peripheral blood mononuclear cells (PBMCs), taken when the disease was refractory, from a patient treated with antithyroid drugs. These receptors were collected from a female donor with Graves disease.

This clonotype showed up just a few times. The chain carries TRBV20-1 and TRBJ2-7, with 12 bases aligning to TRBD2. With V trimmed by 0 bases and J by 2 bases, 8 bases remained unmatched. The CDR3 consists of 17 residues. Germline V CDR1 and CDR2: DFQATT, SNEGSKA (reference sequence). The CDR3 loop reads CSARDSLAGGLAYEQYF. The CDR3 DNA is TGCAGTGCTAGAGATAGCCTAGCGGGAGGGCTGGCCTACGAGCAGTACTTC.

A note on this clonotype: The junction departs from germline at one end; a sequencing error may be responsible. This rearrangement joins TRBV28 to TRBJ1-5, with a tentative D call TRBD1 (5 bases). The CDR3 extends over 13 amino acids. CDR1 MDHEN and CDR2 SYDVKM come from the germline V gene. CDR3 in DNA: TGTGCCACGGGGGGATATAGCAATCAGCTCCAGCATTTT. Amino acids: CATGGYSNQLQHF.

The V and J genes are TRBV5-1 and TRBJ2-2; TRBD2 matches at 7 bases. The CDR3 has 13 amino acids. Germline CDR1 is SGHRS and CDR2 is YFSETQ. The ends lost 5 bases at V and 6 bases at J; junction bases unmatched: 4. The DNA of the CDR3 is TGCGCCAGCAGACCAACTAGCGCCGGGGAGCTGTTTTTT. Translating gives CASRPTSAGELFF.

V usage is TRBV18 and J usage is TRBJ1-1; D might be TRBD1 (6 bases). Germline V lookup: CDR1 KGHSH, CDR2 LQKENI. This CDR3 contains 17 residues. Trimming left V 3 bases short and J 0 bases short, with 17 bases between. The CDR3 nucleotides are TGTGCCAGCTCACCCAACCCTCGGACAGTAATGAACACTGAAGCTTTCTTT. The encoded protein is CASSPNPRTVMNTEAFF.

Concerning this clonotype itself: With only one base between it and a far larger clone, this is likely a read error. This CDR3 is missing its conserved last phenylalanine or tryptophan, likely due to a read error. The DNA is omitted, as the CDR3 cannot be located on it reliably, and the CDR3 follows TCRdb's listing. This sequence joins TRBV28 and TRBJ1-1; the table's D call TRBD1 went unverified against the DNA. Germline V gives CDR1 MDHEN, CDR2 SYDVKM. The CDR3 contains 14 residues when both ends are counted. CDR3 amino acids: CASRGQGAEYVPFS.

V usage is TRBV27 and J usage is TRBJ2-2, with D perhaps matching TRBD2 (6 bases). V was clipped by 6 bases and J by 3 bases, with 17 bases between them. CDR3 length: 16 amino acids. Germline CDR1 reads MNHEY; CDR2 reads SMNVEV (reference sequence). The CDR3 DNA reads as TGTGCCAGCAGCCCCCTCCCCGGGACTTACACCGGGGAGCTGTTTTTT. This sequence encodes CASSPLPGTYTGELFF.

The chain employs TRBV11-2 and TRBJ1-3; TRBD1 matches 10 bases. The germline CDR1 and CDR2 sequences are SGHAT and FQNNGV. There are 15 residues in the CDR3. The ends lost 4 bases at V and 2 bases at J; junction bases unmatched: 2. The CDR3 region has the DNA TGTGCCAGCAGCTCCGGGACAGGGGCTGGAAACACCATATATTTT. Translation gives CASSSGTGAGNTIYF.

A few counts support this clonotype. V is TRBV18 and J is TRBJ2-7; 8 nucleotides match TRBD1. The CDR3 is 15 amino acids. From germline, CDR1 is KGHSH and CDR2 LQKENI. V shed 5 bases and J 5 bases; nucleotides not matched to a gene: 11. The chain's CDR3 is CASSSGQGLVDEQYF. Written as DNA, the CDR3 is TGTGCCAGCTCATCTGGACAGGGTCTCGTGGACGAGCAGTACTTC.

The gene calls are TRBV4-2 and TRBJ2-7; possibly TRBD1 for D (5 bases). Trimming pared 0 bases from V and 3 bases from J, leaving 15 bases between. The CDR3 sequence is 16 residues long. CDR1 and CDR2 from the germline V gene are LGHNA and YNFKEQ. CDR3 protein: CASSQDSTGLNYEQYF. CDR3 DNA sequence: TGTGCCAGCAGCCAAGATAGCACAGGCCTCAACTACGAGCAGTACTTC.

This clonotype was counted only a few times. V is TRBV11-2 and J is TRBJ1-1; possible D gene TRBD1, 5 bases. V shed 8 bases and J shed 7 bases, with 14 bases lying between them. This CDR3 spans 12 amino acids. CDR1 SGHAT and CDR2 FQNNGV come from the germline V gene. The CDR3 nucleotides read TGTGCCAGCGATCAGAGGCAGGGTGAAGCTTTCTTT. It specifies CASDQRQGEAFF.

J is TRBJ1-1 and V is TRBV4-3; D not certain. V lost 4 bases and J 4 bases, leaving 10 bases between the germline ends. The CDR3 spans 13 residues. The germline V gene has CDR1 LGHNA and CDR2 YSLEER. The DNA for the CDR3 is TGCGCCAGCAGCCGGGCCTTCGCCACTGAAGCTTTCTTT. Protein sequence: CASSRAFATEAFF.

This clonotype was seen repeatedly, ten times or more. V gene TRBV7-2 combines with J gene TRBJ2-7; D gene unclear. CDR3 length: 13 residues. Germline assignment: CDR1 SGHTA and CDR2 FQGNSA. The ends were cut back, 2 bases at V and 3 bases at J, with 8 bases in the middle. The CDR3 region is CASSLNPRYEQYF. The CDR3 bases are TGTGCCAGCAGCTTAAATCCGCGCTACGAGCAGTACTTC. Full variable domain (rest looked up from reference TRBV7-2 and TRBJ2-7): GAGVSQSPSNKVTEKGKDVELRCDPISGHTALYWYRQSLGQGLEFLIYFQGNSAPDKSGLPSDRFSAERTGGSVSTLTIQRTQQEDSAVYLCASSLNPRYEQYFGPGTRLTVT.

This clonotype was counted ten times or more. The J gene is TRBJ1-4, the V gene TRBV7-8; D is unclear. This CDR3 has 15 residues. V gave up 4 bases and J gave up 11 bases, with 20 bases separating them. Per germline, CDR1 SGHVS and CDR2 FQNEAQ. This chain's CDR3 is CASSSTEPGGLKLFF. For the CDR3, the DNA is TGTGCCAGCAGCTCGACGGAACCGGGCGGTTTGAAACTGTTTTTT.

This clonotype was counted ten times or more. The rearrangement links TRBV12-3 or TRBV12-4 to TRBJ1-4, with no clear D. Trimming removed 0 bases at V and 4 bases at J, with 9 bases between. The CDR3 loop spans 15 amino acids. CDR3 sequence: CASSLARAFNEKLFF. CDR3 coding DNA: TGTGCCAGCAGTTTAGCGCGAGCCTTTAATGAAAAACTGTTTTTT.

This clonotype was counted between two and nine times. The chain employs TRBV19 and TRBJ2-5; D possibly corresponds to TRBD2 (6 bases). Trimming cost V 5 bases and J 7 bases, with 23 bases left between them. The CDR3 runs 16 residues. Germline CDR1 LNHDA, CDR2 SQIVND (reference sequence). CDR3 sequence (DNA): TGTGCCAGTAGTGTTAACCCGGGACCGGGGGATCGGACCCAGTACTTC. Translated, it gives CASSVNPGPGDRTQYF. The full variable domain, completed using reference TRBV19 and TRBJ2-5, is DGGITQSPKYLFRKEGQNVTLSCEQNLNHDAMYWYRQDPGQGLRLIYYSQIVNDFQKGDIAEGYSVSREKKESFPLTVTSAQKNPTAFYLCASSVNPGPGDRTQYFGPGTRLLVL.

This clonotype has a single count. V and J are TRBV7-3 and TRBJ2-3; TRBD2 matches 7 bases. The V segment lost 5 bases and the J segment 3 bases; nucleotides outside the gene matches: 8. This CDR3 has 15 residues. From germline, CDR1 is SGHTA and CDR2 FQGTGA. The CDR3 reads CASSVASGPTDTQYF. Written as DNA, the CDR3 is TGTGCCAGCAGCGTAGCTAGCGGACCTACAGATACGCAGTATTTT.

In this sample, this clonotype turned up many times. The chain combines TRBV3-1 with TRBJ1-2, with 8 bases identical to TRBD1. This CDR3 has 15 amino acids. Germline-derived CDR1 and CDR2 are LGHDT and YNNKEL (reference sequence). After removal of 6 bases from V and 3 bases from J, the junction contained 9 bases not matched to a gene. The CDR3, as DNA: TGTGCCAGCAGACGGACAGGGAGATCGGACTATGGCTACACCTTC. Its translation is CASRRTGRSDYGYTF.

The rearrangement uses TRBV28 and TRBJ1-1; 10 nucleotides line up with TRBD1. The CDR3 has 15 amino acids. CDR1 is MDHEN, CDR2 SYDVKM, per germline. With V trimmed by 5 bases and J by 5 bases, 8 bases remained unmatched. The CDR3 DNA reads TGTGCCAGCAGTATTCCGACAGGGGGCCCGACTGAAGCTTTCTTT. This translates into CASSIPTGGPTEAFF.

About this clonotype: This clone may be a read error of a much larger clone one base away. The genes are TRBV30 and TRBJ1-1; D is undetermined. The CDR3 totals 10 residues. Germline loops: CDR1 GTSNPN, CDR2 SVGIG (reference sequence). Trimming left V 3 bases short and J 11 bases short, with 10 bases between. CDR3 in DNA: TGTGCCTGGAGGGCGGCAACGGCTTTCTTT. Protein sequence: CAWRAATAFF.

This clonotype was recorded at least ten times. The chain has TRBV2 and TRBJ2-5; no clear D gene. The germline V and J ends were trimmed by 6 bases and 3 bases, with 17 bases remaining between them. Germline V gene data show CDR1 as SNHLY and CDR2 as FYNNEI. The CDR3 contains 15 residues. CDR3 bases: TGTGCCAGCAGGGTACCGGGCCTATGGGAAGAGACCCAGTACTTC. This codes for CASRVPGLWEETQYF.

The V call is TRBV6-1, the J call TRBJ1-2; D unclear. This CDR3 is built from 14 residues. With 6 bases removed from V and 4 bases from J, the gap between germline ends came to 15 bases. CDR1 MNHNS and CDR2 SASEGT come from the germline V gene. CDR3 region: CASSRVPITYGYTF. CDR3 nucleotide sequence: TGTGCCAGCAGCCGAGTACCTATTACCTATGGCTACACCTTC.

The chain is built from TRBV19 and TRBJ1-5; 10 bases align to TRBD1. CDR1 is LNHDA and CDR2 is SQIVND in the germline V gene (reference sequence). The CDR3 spans 17 residues. V gave up 5 bases and J gave up 6 bases; unmatched junction bases: 13. CDR3 nucleotide sequence: TGTGCCAGTAGTCAAGACAGGGGGCAGAGGCGGGGTCAGCCCCAGCATTTT. It is translated as CASSQDRGQRRGQPQHF.

Turning to this clonotype: This may be a read error, as it is one base from a much larger clone. The chain recombines TRBV2 with TRBJ1-5, with 7 bases aligning to TRBD1. Germline CDR1 and CDR2: SNHLY and FYNNEI. The CDR3 is made up of 15 amino acids. The CDR3 here is CASSGQGSSDQPQHF. The CDR3 bases are TGTGCCAGCAGTGGACAGGGCTCTAGCGATCAGCCCCAGCATTTT.

This clonotype has a count of ten or more. The chain has TRBV7-2 and TRBJ1-5; D perhaps matches TRBD1 (5 bases). CDR3 length equals 13 residues. Deletions cut 4 bases from V and 9 bases from J, with 13 bases between. Germline V gene data show CDR1 as SGHTA and CDR2 as FQGNSA. CDR3 sequence: CASSSDTLSPQHF. In DNA form, the CDR3 reads TGTGCCAGCAGCTCGGACACCCTCTCGCCCCAGCATTTT.

This clonotype was counted at least ten times. The gene calls are TRBV5-1 and TRBJ1-5; no reliable D call. Trimming stripped 5 bases from V and 12 bases from J, with 21 bases between. The germline V gene encodes CDR1 SGHRS and CDR2 YFSETQ. The CDR3 is made up of 14 amino acids. The CDR3 nucleotides are TGCGCCAGCAGGAATCGGACGGCCCCAAAAGGCCAGCATTTT. Residues: CASRNRTAPKGQHF.

V gene TRBV11-1 combines with J gene TRBJ2-1; 13 positions match TRBD2. The CDR3 contains 17 residues. Trimming removed 1 base from V and 12 bases from J; junction bases left unmatched: 12. In germline, CDR1 is SGHAT, CDR2 FQDESV (reference sequence). The CDR3 spells CASSLVGPGTSGITQFF. CDR3 sequence (DNA): TGTGCCAGCAGCTTAGTGGGCCCAGGGACTAGCGGGATAACGCAGTTCTTC.

The gene calls are TRBV5-1 and TRBJ2-7; unclear D gene. This CDR3 spans 13 amino acids. V was cut by 2 bases and J by 5 bases, with 11 bases left in between. The germline gives CDR1 SGHRS, CDR2 YFSETQ. In nucleotides, the CDR3 is TGCGCCAGCAGCTTAGTCCCTCAGAACGAGCAGTACTTC. Its protein product is CASSLVPQNEQYF.

This clonotype has ten or more counts. The rearrangement links TRBV11-2 to TRBJ2-7; D remains ambiguous. Germline CDR1 SGHAT, CDR2 FQNNGV. The germline V and J ends were trimmed by 5 bases and 2 bases, with 22 bases remaining between them. The CDR3 runs 17 residues. The CDR3: CASSPIFFETTPYEQYF. The DNA of the CDR3 is TGTGCCAGCAGCCCAATTTTTTTTGAAACTACCCCCTACGAGCAGTACTTC.

This clonotype showed up many times. The J gene is TRBJ2-5, the V gene TRBV6-5; 7 bases are shared with TRBD2. CDR1 and CDR2 from the germline V gene are MNHEY and SVGAGI. The CDR3 loop spans 17 amino acids. Trimming removed 2 bases from V and 5 bases from J; junction bases left unmatched: 14. This chain's CDR3 is CASSYPHGRAGLETQYF. CDR3 nucleotides: TGTGCCAGCAGTTACCCCCATGGGAGGGCAGGGCTGGAGACCCAGTACTTC.

This clonotype was counted at least ten times. V usage is TRBV29-1 and J usage is TRBJ2-7; TRBD1 matches 11 bases. The V segment lost 6 bases and the J segment 1 base; nucleotides outside the gene matches: 5. The germline CDR1 and CDR2 sequences are SQVTM and ANQGSEA. This CDR3 region has 14 residues. CDR3 sequence (DNA): TGCAGCGTGACCGGGACAGGGGGATCCTACGAGCAGTACTTC. Translation gives CSVTGTGGSYEQYF.